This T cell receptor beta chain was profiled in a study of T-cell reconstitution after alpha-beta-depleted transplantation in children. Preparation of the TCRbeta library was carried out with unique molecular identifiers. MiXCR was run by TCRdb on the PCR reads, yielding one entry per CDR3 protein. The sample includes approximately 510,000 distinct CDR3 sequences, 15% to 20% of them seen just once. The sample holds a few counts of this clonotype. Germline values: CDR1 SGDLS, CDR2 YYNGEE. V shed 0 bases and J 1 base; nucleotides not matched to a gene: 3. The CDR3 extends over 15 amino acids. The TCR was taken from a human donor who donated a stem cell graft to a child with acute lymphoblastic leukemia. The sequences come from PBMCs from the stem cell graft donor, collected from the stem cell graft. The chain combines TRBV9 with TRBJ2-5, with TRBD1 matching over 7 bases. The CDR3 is CASSVAGQPQETQYF. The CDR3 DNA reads TGTGCCAGCAGCGTAGCGGGACAGCCCCAAGAGACCCAGTACTTC. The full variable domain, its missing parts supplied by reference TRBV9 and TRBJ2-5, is DSGVTQTPKHLITATGQRVTLRCSPRSGDLSVYWYQQSLDQGLQFLIQYYNGEERAKGNILERFSAQQFPDLHSELNLSSLELGDSALYFCASSVAGQPQETQYFGPGTRLLVL.